What follows is one T cell receptor beta chain and its context. As yet, its antigen is unknown. This sample is part of a study of beta chain features in type 1 diabetes. Broader study findings: Moderate yet significant TCRB CDR3 shortening was seen in Type 1 diabetes patients in all four CD4+ subsets. The question of HLA type influencing TCRB rearrangement was one that remained unresolved here.

Isolated RNA was reverse transcribed in full, so expressed TCRB transcripts were sequenced. Repertoires were generated with immunoSEQ multiplex PCR, while TCRdb's copy carries only in-frame clones and drops some. The sample has nearly 700,000 clones, under 15% seen once. Purity (above 95%) was reached by all sorted populations. This TCR derives from a man aged 18 to 29 with type 1 diabetes. Specimen: naive CD4+ T cells from blood.

The CDR3 protein is CASSRIIPLYNEQFF. In DNA form, the CDR3 reads TGTGCCAGCAGTCGAATAATACCCCTATACAATGAGCAGTTCTTC. The chain is built from TRBV28 and TRBJ2-1; D is unclear. With 5 bases removed from V and 4 bases from J, the gap between germline ends came to 15 bases. Germline lookup yields CDR1 MDHEN and CDR2 SYDVKM. CDR3 length: 15 amino acids. The variable domain in full, with the rest retrieved from reference TRBV28 and TRBJ2-1, is DVKVTQSSRYLVKRTGEKVFLECVQDMDHENMFWYRQDPGLGLRLIYFSYDVKMKEKGDIPEGYSVSREKKERFSLILESASTNQTSMYLCASSRIIPLYNEQFFGPGTRLTVL.